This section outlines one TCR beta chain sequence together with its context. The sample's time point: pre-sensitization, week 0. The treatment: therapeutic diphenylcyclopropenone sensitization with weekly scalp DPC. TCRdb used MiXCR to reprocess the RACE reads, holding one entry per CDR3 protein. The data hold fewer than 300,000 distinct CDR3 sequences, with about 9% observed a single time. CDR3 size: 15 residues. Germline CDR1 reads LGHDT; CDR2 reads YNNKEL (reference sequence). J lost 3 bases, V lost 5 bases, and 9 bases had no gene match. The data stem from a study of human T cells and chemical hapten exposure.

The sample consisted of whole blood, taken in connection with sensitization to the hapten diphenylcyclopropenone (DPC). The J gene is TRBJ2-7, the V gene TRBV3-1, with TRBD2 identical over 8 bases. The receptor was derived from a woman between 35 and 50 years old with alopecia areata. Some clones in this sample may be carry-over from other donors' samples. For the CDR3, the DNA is TGTGCCAGCAGCGGCCCCGGGACTAGTAACTACGAGCAGTACTTC. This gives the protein CASSGPGTSNYEQYF.